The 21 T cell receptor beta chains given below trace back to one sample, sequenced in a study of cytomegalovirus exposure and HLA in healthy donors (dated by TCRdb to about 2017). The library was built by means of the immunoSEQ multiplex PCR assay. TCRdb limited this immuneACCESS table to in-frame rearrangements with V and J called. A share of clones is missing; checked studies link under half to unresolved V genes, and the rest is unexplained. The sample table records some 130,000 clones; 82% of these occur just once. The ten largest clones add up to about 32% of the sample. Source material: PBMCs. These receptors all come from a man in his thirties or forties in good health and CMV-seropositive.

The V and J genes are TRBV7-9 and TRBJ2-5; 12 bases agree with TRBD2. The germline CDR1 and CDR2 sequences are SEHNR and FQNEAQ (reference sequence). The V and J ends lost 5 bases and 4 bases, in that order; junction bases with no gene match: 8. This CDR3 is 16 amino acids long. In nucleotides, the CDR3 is TGTGCCAGCAGCCAATCTAGCGGGAGGGCCGCAGAGACCCAGTACTTC. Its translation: CASSQSSGRAAETQYF.

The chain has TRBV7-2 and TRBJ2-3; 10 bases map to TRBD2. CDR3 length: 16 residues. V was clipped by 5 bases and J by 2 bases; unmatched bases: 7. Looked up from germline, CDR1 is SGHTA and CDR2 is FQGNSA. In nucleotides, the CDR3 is TGTGCCAGCAGCCCTCGGACTAGCGGACTCACAGATACGCAGTATTTT. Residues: CASSPRTSGLTDTQYF.

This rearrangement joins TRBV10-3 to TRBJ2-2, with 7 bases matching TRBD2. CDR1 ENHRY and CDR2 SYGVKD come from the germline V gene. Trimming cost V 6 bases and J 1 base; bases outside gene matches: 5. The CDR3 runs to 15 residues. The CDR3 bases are TGTGCCATCAGGGATAGCGGGCAGAACACCGGGGAGCTGTTTTTT. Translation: CAIRDSGQNTGELFF.

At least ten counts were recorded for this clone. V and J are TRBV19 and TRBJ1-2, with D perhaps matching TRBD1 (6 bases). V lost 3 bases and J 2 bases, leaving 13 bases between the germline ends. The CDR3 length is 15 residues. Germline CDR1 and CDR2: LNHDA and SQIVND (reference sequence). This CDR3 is CASSISAGENYGYTF. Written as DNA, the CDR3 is TGTGCCAGTAGTATTTCGGCAGGGGAAAACTATGGCTACACCTTC.

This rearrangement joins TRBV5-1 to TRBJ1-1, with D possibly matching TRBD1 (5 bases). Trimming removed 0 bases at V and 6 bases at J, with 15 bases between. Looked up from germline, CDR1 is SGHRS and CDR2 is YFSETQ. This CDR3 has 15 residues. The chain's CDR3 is CASSLGSGWPSEAFF. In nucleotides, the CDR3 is TGCGCCAGCAGCTTGGGGTCAGGGTGGCCCTCTGAAGCTTTCTTT. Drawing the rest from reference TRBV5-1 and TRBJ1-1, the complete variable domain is KAGVTQTPRYLIKTRGQQVTLSCSPISGHRSVSWYQQTPGQGLQFLFEYFSETQRNKGNFPGRFSGRQFSNSRSEMNVSTLELGDSALYLCASSLGSGWPSEAFFGQGTRLTVV.

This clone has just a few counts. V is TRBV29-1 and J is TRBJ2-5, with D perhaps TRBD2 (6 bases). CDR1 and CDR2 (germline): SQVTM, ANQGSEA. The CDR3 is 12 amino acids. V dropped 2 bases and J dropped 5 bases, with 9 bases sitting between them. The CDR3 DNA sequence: TGCAGCGTTGAATTCGGGACTGAGACCCAGTACTTC. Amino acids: CSVEFGTETQYF.

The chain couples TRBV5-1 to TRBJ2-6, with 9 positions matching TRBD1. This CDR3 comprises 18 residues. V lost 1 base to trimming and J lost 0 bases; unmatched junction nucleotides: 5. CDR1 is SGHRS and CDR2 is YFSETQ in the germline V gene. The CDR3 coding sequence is TGCGCCAGCAGCTTGCGGGACAGGGTCTCCTCTGGGGCCAACGTCCTGACTTTC. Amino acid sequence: CASSLRDRVSSGANVLTF.

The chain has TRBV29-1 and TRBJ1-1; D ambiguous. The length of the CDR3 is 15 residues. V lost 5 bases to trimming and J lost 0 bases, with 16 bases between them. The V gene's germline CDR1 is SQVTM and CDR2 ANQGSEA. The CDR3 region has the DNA TGCAGCGTTTCCCGGGCCCCGAGGGTGAACACTGAAGCTTTCTTT. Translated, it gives CSVSRAPRVNTEAFF. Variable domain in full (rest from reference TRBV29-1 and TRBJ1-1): SAVISQKPSRDICQRGTSLTIQCQVDSQVTMMFWYRQQPGQSLTLIATANQGSEATYESGFVIDKFPISRPNLTFSTLTVSNMSPEDSSIYLCSVSRAPRVNTEAFFGQGTRLTVV.

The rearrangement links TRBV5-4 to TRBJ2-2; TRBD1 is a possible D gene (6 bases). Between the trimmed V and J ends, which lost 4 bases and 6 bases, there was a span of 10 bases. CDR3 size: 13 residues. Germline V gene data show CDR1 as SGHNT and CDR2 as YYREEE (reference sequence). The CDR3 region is CASSKQGAGELFF. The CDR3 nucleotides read TGTGCCAGCAGCAAACAGGGTGCCGGGGAGCTGTTTTTT. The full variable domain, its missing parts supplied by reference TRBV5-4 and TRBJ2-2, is ETGVTQSPTHLIKTRGQQVTLRCSSQSGHNTVSWYQQALGQGPQFIFQYYREEENGRGNFPPRFSGLQFPNYSSELNVNALELDDSALYLCASSKQGAGELFFGEGSRLTVL.

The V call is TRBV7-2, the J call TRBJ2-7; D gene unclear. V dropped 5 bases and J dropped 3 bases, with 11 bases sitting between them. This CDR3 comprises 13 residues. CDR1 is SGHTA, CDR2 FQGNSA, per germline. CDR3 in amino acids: CASSPEQDYEQYF. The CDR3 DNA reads TGTGCCAGCAGCCCCGAACAAGACTACGAGCAGTACTTC.

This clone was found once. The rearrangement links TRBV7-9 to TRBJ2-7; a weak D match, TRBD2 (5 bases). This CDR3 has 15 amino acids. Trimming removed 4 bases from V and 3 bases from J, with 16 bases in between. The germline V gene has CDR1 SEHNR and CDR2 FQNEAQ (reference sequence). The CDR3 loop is CASSWPAAGFYEQYF. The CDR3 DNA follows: TGTGCCAGCAGCTGGCCAGCGGCTGGGTTCTACGAGCAGTACTTC.

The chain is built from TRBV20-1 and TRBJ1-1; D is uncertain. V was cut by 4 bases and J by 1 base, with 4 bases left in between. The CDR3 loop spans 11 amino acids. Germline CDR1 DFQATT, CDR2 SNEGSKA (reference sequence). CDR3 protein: CSAIKNTEAFF. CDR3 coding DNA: TGCAGTGCTATTAAGAACACTGAAGCTTTCTTT.

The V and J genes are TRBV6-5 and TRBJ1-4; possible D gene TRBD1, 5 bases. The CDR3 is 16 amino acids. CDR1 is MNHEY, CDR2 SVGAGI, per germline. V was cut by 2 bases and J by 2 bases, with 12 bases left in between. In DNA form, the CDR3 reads TGTGCCAGCAGTTACAGGGGTCTCGGTACTAATGAAAAACTGTTTTTT. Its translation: CASSYRGLGTNEKLFF.

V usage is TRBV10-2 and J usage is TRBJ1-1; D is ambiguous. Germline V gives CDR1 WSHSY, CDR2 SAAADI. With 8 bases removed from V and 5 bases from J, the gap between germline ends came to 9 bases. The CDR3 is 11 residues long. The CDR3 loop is CASLGGTEAFF. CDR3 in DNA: TGCGCCAGCCTCGGTGGTACTGAAGCTTTCTTT.

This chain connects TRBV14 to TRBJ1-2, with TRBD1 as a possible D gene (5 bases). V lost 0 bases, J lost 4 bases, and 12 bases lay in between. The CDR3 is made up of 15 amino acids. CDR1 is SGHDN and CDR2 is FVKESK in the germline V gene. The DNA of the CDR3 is TGTGCCAGCAGCCAAGATCTTCGGACAATCTATGGCTACACCTTC. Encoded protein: CASSQDLRTIYGYTF.

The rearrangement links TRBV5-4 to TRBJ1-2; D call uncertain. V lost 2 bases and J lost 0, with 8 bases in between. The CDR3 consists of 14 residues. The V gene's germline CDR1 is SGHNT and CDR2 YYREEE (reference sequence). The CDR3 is CASSFSPTNYGYTF. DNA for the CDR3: TGTGCCAGCAGCTTTAGTCCGACTAACTATGGCTACACCTTC.

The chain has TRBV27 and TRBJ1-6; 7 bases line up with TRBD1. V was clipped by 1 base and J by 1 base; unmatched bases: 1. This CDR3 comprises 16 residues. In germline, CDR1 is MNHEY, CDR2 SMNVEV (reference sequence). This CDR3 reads CASSLFRGSYNSPLHF. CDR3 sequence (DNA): TGTGCCAGCAGTTTATTCAGGGGGTCCTATAATTCACCCCTCCACTTT.

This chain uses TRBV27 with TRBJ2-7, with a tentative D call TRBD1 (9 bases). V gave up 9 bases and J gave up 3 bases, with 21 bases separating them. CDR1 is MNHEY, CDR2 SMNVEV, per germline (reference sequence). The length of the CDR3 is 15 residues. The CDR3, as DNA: TGTGCCAGTTCGGGAGGGGGACAGGGATTCTACGAGCAGTACTTC. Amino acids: CASSGGGQGFYEQYF.

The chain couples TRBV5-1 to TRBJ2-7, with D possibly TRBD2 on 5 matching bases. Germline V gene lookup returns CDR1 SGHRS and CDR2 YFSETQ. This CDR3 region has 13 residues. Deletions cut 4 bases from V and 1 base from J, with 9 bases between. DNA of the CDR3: TGCGCCAGCAGCGAGGGCAGTTCCTACGAGCAGTACTTC. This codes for CASSEGSSYEQYF. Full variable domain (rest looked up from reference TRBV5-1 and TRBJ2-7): KAGVTQTPRYLIKTRGQQVTLSCSPISGHRSVSWYQQTPGQGLQFLFEYFSETQRNKGNFPGRFSGRQFSNSRSEMNVSTLELGDSALYLCASSEGSSYEQYFGPGTRLTVT.

The chain's CDR3 is CASSSPVYAGYNEQFF. The CDR3, as DNA: TGTGCCAGCAGCTCCCCGGTTTACGCCGGCTACAATGAGCAGTTCTTC. The J gene is TRBJ2-1, the V gene TRBV7-2; D not resolved. V lost 4 bases and J 3 bases, leaving 16 bases between the germline ends. Germline CDR1 SGHTA, CDR2 FQGNSA. This CDR3 is 16 amino acids long.

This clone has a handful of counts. In nucleotides, the CDR3 is TGTGCCAGCAGTCAGGATTCTGAAGCTTTCTTT. It codes for CASSQDSEAFF. The chain employs TRBV6-5 and TRBJ1-1; no definite D call. The germline V gene has CDR1 MNHEY and CDR2 SVGAGI. The CDR3 is made up of 11 amino acids. The V and J ends lost 5 bases and 6 bases respectively, with 7 bases between them.